This TCR beta chain was retrieved from a study of T cells after yellow fever vaccination. The V gene lost 7 bases and the J gene lost 1 base, with 16 bases spanning the gap. The CDR3 spans 14 residues. CDR1 and CDR2 from the germline V gene are DFQATT and SNEGSKA (reference sequence). TCR cDNA, made by 5'RACE template switching, carried an added universal primer site and UMIs. Each CDR3 protein is one row after TCRdb ran MiXCR on the 5' RACE reads. The sample lists 450,000 to 650,000 distinct CDR3 sequences; 21% were seen once. On this clonotype itself: Its specificity is not known.

Study-wide results and caveats: Overlap between CD4 and CD8 compartments was detected for a small share of clonotypes. Contaminants from the bulk population, in the form of abundant clonotypes, could be found in FACS-sorted repertoires. Clones that expanded after primary vaccination mostly reappeared after the booster (nearly 98% CD4, 70% to 90% CD8).

This receptor was obtained from a man aged 18 to 30 who received the YFV17D yellow fever vaccine. The starting material was PBMCs, obtained roughly 20 days after the first yellow fever vaccination. This chain connects TRBV20-1 to TRBJ2-5, with D unresolved. CDR3 sequence: CSVWVGRGQETQYF. The CDR3, as DNA: TGCAGTGTGTGGGTAGGCAGAGGCCAAGAGACCCAGTACTTC.